This T cell receptor beta chain was found in a study of T cells in Graves' hyperthyroidism and ophthalmopathy. As for the study in general: Peripheral blood samples were taken at initial diagnosis, prior to any treatment.

The study, taken as a whole, reports: Separation of ophthalmopathy from stable hyperthyroidism was achieved by a 13 V-J model. Model output signaled ophthalmopathy a median around 5.9 months ahead of onset.

This clonotype was found many times. Its cognate antigen is unknown. Germline V lookup: CDR1 MDHEN, CDR2 SYDVKM. V was cut by 7 bases and J by 2 bases, with 21 bases left in between. The CDR3 is made up of 17 amino acids. The TCR beta CDR3 regions underwent amplification using RNA transcripts as the source. First-round RT-PCR with HTBI primers amplified the TCR CDR3 region. TCRdb called the multiplex PCR reads again in MiXCR, with one record for every CDR3 protein. The sample lists a few hundred thousand distinct CDR3 sequences; approximately 18% were seen once. Source material: blood. This clonotype was obtained from a man between 50 and 59 years old with Graves' ophthalmopathy. V gene TRBV28 combines with J gene TRBJ1-5; a weak D match, TRBD1 (5 bases). Here the CDR3 reads CASTHNRGRGGNQPQHF. The CDR3 DNA sequence: TGTGCCAGCACCCATAATCGAGGGAGGGGTGGCAATCAGCCCCAGCATTTT.